These 8 T cell receptor beta chains originate from one sample sequenced in a study of CD8 T cells in Susac syndrome. It was with random hexamers that roughly 0.45 to 1 ug RNA was reverse transcribed. TCRdb itself ran the immunoSEQ multiplex PCR reads through MiXCR, one entry per CDR3 protein. The sample consists of around 180,000 distinct CDR3 sequences, about 95% of them appearing once. Material for sequencing was CD8+ T cells from PBMCs. The source is a human donor with multiple sclerosis.

This clonotype was detected a few times. The CDR3 nucleotides are TGTGCCAGCAGCGCTAAAGAGACCCAGTACTTC. Its translation is CASSAKETQYF. This chain connects TRBV13 to TRBJ2-5; D not certain. The V gene lost 5 bases and the J gene lost 3 bases, with 4 bases spanning the gap. CDR1 is PRHDT, CDR2 FYEKMQ, per germline (reference sequence). This CDR3 has 11 amino acids.

V is TRBV27 and J is TRBJ2-2; 8 bases fit TRBD1. V was clipped by 10 bases and J by 0 bases; unmatched bases: 4. In germline, CDR1 is MNHEY, CDR2 SMNVEV (reference sequence). The CDR3 contains 14 residues. The CDR3 region is CATSQGANTGELFF. DNA for the CDR3: TGTGCCACCTCACAGGGGGCGAACACCGGGGAGCTGTTTTTT.

The chain recombines TRBV6-1 with TRBJ2-3; no reliable D call. The CDR3 is 15 residues long. Germline V gives CDR1 MNHNS, CDR2 SASEGT. Trimming removed 1 base from V and 2 bases from J, with 10 bases in between. CDR3 protein: CASSEVWGYTDTQYF. CDR3 nucleotide sequence: TGTGCCAGCAGTGAAGTGTGGGGATACACAGATACGCAGTATTTT.

The chain employs TRBV19 and TRBJ2-1; D possibly matches TRBD1 or TRBD2 (6 bases each). Germline-derived CDR1 and CDR2 are LNHDA and SQIVND (reference sequence). The CDR3 spans 12 residues. The V and J ends lost 9 bases and 10 bases respectively, with 16 bases between them. The CDR3 loop is CASSSGAREQFF. CDR3 in DNA: TGTGCCAGCAGTTCGGGGGCTCGAGAGCAGTTCTTC.

The J gene is TRBJ1-2, the V gene TRBV4-1; D gene ambiguous. The germline gives CDR1 MGHRA, CDR2 YSYEKL. The CDR3 sequence is 12 residues long. V shed 0 bases and J shed 8 bases, with 7 bases lying between them. This CDR3 is CASSQDSRGYTF. CDR3 in DNA: TGCGCCAGCAGCCAAGATAGTCGAGGCTACACCTTC.

CDR3 sequence reads: CATTPRRGDEQYF. The DNA of the CDR3 is TGTGCCACCACCCCTAGGAGAGGCGACGAGCAGTACTTC. The chain has TRBV28 and TRBJ2-7; D gene uncertain. This CDR3 is 13 amino acids long. V was cut by 10 bases and J by 5 bases, with 18 bases left in between. CDR1 is MDHEN and CDR2 is SYDVKM in the germline V gene.

The chain combines TRBV24-1 with TRBJ2-3; 10 positions match TRBD1. The CDR3 runs 15 residues. CDR1 and CDR2 (germline): KGHDR, SFDVKD. Unmatched junction bases numbered 7, after V lost 7 bases and J lost 4 bases. This chain's CDR3 is CATRRDRGDSDTQYF. The CDR3 DNA follows: TGTGCCACCAGACGGGACAGGGGTGATTCAGATACGCAGTATTTT.

The chain links TRBV9 to TRBJ2-7; D is perhaps TRBD2 (8 bases). Germline loops: CDR1 SGDLS, CDR2 YYNGEE. CDR3 length equals 14 residues. V dropped 5 bases and J dropped 4 bases, with 16 bases sitting between them. This chain's CDR3 is CASSAGGQPYEQYF. CDR3 nucleotide sequence: TGTGCCAGCAGTGCGGGGGGACAGCCTTACGAGCAGTACTTC.